These 5 T cell receptor beta chains were sequenced from one sample in a study of blood T cell repertoires in COVID-19 (dated by TCRdb to the early 2020s). Libraries were built with the immunoSEQ multiplex PCR assay. The table comes from immuneACCESS by way of TCRdb, which keeps in-frame sequences with V and J called. Part of the clones is missing from these tables; in studies checked, under half for an unresolved V gene and the rest for unknown reasons. Present in this sample are 200,000 or so clones, 70% to 85% of which were seen just once. The top ten constitute approximately 1.8% of the sample. The sequenced sample consisted of PBMCs or T cells enriched from blood (not recorded which). These receptors were collected from a man aged 55 to 70 who had recovered from COVID-19.

The rearrangement links TRBV7-8 to TRBJ2-7; D possibly corresponds to TRBD1 (6 bases). V was cut by 6 bases and J by 4 bases, with 16 bases left in between. This CDR3 has 14 residues. Germline V lookup: CDR1 SGHVS, CDR2 FQNEAQ. This CDR3 reads CASSSRDIRYEQYF. The CDR3 region has the DNA TGTGCCAGCAGTTCCCGGGACATACGTTACGAGCAGTACTTC.

The rearrangement joins TRBV11-2 to TRBJ1-3, with 8 bases aligning to TRBD1. V lost 5 bases to trimming and J lost 0 bases; unmatched junction nucleotides: 6. The CDR3 runs to 16 residues. In germline, CDR1 is SGHAT, CDR2 FQNNGV. CDR3 sequence (DNA): TGTGCCAGCAGCAGCGGACAGGGAATCTCTGGAAACACCATATATTTT. Its protein is CASSSGQGISGNTIYF.

The chain carries TRBV25-1 and TRBJ1-4; 12 positions match TRBD1. J lost 7 bases, V lost 3 bases, and 6 bases had no gene match. The CDR3 sequence is 16 residues long. CDR1 and CDR2 from the germline V gene are MGHDK and SYGVNS. CDR3 DNA: TGTGCCAGCAGTGACTCGGGACAGGGGGCACGTGAAAAACTGTTTTTT. Its translation is CASSDSGQGAREKLFF.

This rearrangement joins TRBV30 to TRBJ1-4; the D is unclear. V lost 2 bases and J 7 bases, leaving 14 bases between the germline ends. This CDR3 spans 14 amino acids. Germline-derived CDR1 and CDR2 are GTSNPN and SVGIG (reference sequence). CDR3 DNA: TGTGCCTGGAGTTTTGGCCTAACGGGTGAAAAACTGTTTTTT. This codes for CAWSFGLTGEKLFF.

As DNA, the CDR3 is TGCGCCAGCAGCCAAGGCGATAGCGGGGGTCTGTCCTACAATGAGCAGTTCTTC. The encoded protein is CASSQGDSGGLSYNEQFF. The rearrangement links TRBV4-3 to TRBJ2-1, with 9 bases identical to TRBD2. Germline CDR1 reads LGHNA; CDR2 reads YSLEER. Losses at the gene ends were 1 base for V and 1 base for J; bases not matched to a gene: 8. The CDR3 loop spans 18 amino acids.